What follows are 2 T cell receptor beta chains derived from one specimen sequenced in a study of T cell responses to AZD1222 COVID-19 vaccine. Sequenced by immunoSEQ multiplex PCR; TCRdb stores in-frame clones only, minus some. The sample records 99,000 or so clones, more than 75% being singletons. This material consisted of peripheral blood, taken on day 0 of AZD1222 vaccination. The source is an adult in good health.

The V call is TRBV28, the J call TRBJ1-6; unclear D gene. Between the trimmed V and J ends, which lost 8 bases and 0 bases, there was a span of 8 bases. Germline-derived CDR1 and CDR2 are MDHEN and SYDVKM. The CDR3 loop spans 14 amino acids. The CDR3 nucleotides are TGTGCCAGCGGTGGTCGCTCCTATAATTCACCCCTCCACTTT. Its protein product is CASGGRSYNSPLHF.

The chain employs TRBV10-3 and TRBJ2-4; D is possibly TRBD1 or TRBD2 (5 bases each). Trimming removed 6 bases from V and 7 bases from J, with 10 bases in between. This CDR3 contains 12 residues. Germline V gives CDR1 ENHRY, CDR2 SYGVKD. CDR3 nucleotide sequence: TGTGCCATCAGCTATGAGGGGAACATTCAGTACTTC. It is translated as CAISYEGNIQYF.